This T cell receptor beta chain was profiled in a study of graft-versus-host responses after intestinal transplantation. On the study more broadly: Grafts were multivisceral, liver-intestinal, or isolated intestinal.

Worth noting for this clone: Its target is not known.

The germline V and J ends were trimmed by 6 bases and 7 bases, with 10 bases remaining between them. The CDR3 is made up of 13 amino acids. Germline loops: CDR1 MNHEY, CDR2 SMNVEV (reference sequence). The method was immunoSEQ multiplex PCR; TCRdb's version includes in-frame clones alone and lacks a portion of them. The sample shows over 40,000 clones, approximately 95% of them seen only once. Notes on the study in general: GvH clones were identified in recipient marrow, with some first appearing in ileum or blood. Early declines in HvG clones that occurred post-transplant were associated with peak circulating GvH clone levels. Some patients had graft-donor T cell macrochimerism, and their allografts showed high graft-versus-host to host-versus-graft clonal ratios.

The specimen was unstimulated CD8+ T cells sorted from spleen or lymph node cells, collected before transplant. This TCR was recovered from a human donor who was the organ donor for an intestinal transplant. This chain joins TRBV27 and TRBJ1-6; D possibly corresponds to TRBD1 (6 bases). The CDR3 region is CASRAQGNSPLHF. The CDR3 DNA reads TGTGCCAGCAGAGCACAGGGAAATTCACCCCTCCACTTT.